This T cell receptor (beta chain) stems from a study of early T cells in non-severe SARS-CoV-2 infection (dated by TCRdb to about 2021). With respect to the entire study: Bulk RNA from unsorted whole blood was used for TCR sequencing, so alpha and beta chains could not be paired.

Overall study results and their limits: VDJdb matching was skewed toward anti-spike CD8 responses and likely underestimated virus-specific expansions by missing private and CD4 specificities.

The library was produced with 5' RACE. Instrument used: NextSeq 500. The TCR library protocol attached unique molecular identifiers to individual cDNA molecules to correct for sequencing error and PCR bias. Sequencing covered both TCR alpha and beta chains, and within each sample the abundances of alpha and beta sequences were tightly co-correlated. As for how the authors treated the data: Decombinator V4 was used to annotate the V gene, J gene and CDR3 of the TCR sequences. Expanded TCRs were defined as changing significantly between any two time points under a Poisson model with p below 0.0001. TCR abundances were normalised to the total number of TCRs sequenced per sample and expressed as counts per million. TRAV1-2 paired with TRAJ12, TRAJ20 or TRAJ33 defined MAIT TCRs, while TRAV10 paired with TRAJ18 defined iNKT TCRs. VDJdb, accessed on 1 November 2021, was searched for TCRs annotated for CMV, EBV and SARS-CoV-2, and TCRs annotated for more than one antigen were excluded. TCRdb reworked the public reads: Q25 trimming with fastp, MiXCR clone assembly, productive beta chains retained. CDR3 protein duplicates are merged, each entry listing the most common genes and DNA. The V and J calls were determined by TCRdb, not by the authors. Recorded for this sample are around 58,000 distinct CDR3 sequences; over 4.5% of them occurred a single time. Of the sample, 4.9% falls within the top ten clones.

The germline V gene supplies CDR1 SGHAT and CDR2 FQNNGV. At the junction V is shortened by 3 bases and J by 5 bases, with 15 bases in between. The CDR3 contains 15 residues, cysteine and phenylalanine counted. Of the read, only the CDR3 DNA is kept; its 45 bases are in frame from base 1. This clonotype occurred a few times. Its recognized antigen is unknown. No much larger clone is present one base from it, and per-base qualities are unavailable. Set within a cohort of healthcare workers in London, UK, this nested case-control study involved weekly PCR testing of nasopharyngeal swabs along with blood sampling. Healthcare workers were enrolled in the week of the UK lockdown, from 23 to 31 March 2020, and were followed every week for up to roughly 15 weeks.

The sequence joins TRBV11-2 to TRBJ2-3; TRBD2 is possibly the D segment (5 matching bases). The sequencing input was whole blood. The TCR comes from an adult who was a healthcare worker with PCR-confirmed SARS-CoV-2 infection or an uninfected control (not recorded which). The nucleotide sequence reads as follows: TGTGCCAGCAGCTTTAGGGTCCTGGAGGTAGATACGCAGTATTTT. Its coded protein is CASSFRVLEVDTQYF.